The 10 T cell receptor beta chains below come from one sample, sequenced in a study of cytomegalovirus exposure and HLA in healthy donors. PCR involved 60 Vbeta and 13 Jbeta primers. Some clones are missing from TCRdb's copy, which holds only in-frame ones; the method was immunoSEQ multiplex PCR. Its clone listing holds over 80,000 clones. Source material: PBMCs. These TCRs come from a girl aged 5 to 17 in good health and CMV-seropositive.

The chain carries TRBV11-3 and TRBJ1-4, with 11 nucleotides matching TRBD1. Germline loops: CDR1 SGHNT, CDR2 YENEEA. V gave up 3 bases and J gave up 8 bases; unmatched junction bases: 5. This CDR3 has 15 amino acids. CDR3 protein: CASSFPRDRGEKLFF. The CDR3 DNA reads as TGTGCCAGCAGCTTCCCCCGGGACAGGGGGGAAAAACTGTTTTTT.

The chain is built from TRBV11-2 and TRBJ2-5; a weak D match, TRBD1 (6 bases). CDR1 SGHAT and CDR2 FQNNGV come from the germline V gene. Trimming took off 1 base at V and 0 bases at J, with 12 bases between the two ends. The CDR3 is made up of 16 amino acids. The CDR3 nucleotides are TGTGCCAGCAGCTTAGGGGGGCTAGTAAACCAAGAGACCCAGTACTTC. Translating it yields CASSLGGLVNQETQYF.

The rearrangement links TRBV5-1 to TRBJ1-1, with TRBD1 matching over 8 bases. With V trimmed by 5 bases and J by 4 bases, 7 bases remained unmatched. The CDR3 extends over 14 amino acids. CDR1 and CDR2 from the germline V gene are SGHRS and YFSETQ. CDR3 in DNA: TGCGCCAGCAGTAGAGGACAGGGTCTCACTGAAGCTTTCTTT. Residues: CASSRGQGLTEAFF.

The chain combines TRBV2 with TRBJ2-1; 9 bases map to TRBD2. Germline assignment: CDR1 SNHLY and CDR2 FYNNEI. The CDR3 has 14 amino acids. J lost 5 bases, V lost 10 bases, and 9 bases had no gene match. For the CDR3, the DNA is TGTGCCACCACCCCTAGCGGGACCCACAATGAGCAGTTCTTC. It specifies CATTPSGTHNEQFF.

CDR3 DNA: TGTGCCAGCTCACTTAAGGGGGGGAATCAGCCCCAGCATTTT. As protein: CASSLKGGNQPQHF. The rearrangement links TRBV18 to TRBJ1-5; D is perhaps TRBD1 (6 bases). V was clipped by 4 bases and J by 4 bases, with 11 bases between them. The CDR3 is 14 residues long. In germline, CDR1 is KGHSH, CDR2 LQKENI.

The CDR3 spells CASSYVGTGGEQYF. The DNA of the CDR3 is TGTGCCAGCAGTTACGTTGGGACAGGGGGCGAGCAGTACTTC. V gene TRBV6-5 combines with J gene TRBJ2-7; 11 bases map to TRBD1. Germline V lookup: CDR1 MNHEY, CDR2 SVGAGI. CDR3 length: 14 residues. The V and J ends lost 2 bases and 6 bases, in that order; junction bases with no gene match: 3.

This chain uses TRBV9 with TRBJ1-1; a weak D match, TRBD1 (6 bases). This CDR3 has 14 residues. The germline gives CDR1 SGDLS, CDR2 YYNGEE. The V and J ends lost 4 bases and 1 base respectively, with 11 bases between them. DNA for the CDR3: TGTGCCAGCAGCCTATCAGGGGAGAACACTGAAGCTTTCTTT. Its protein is CASSLSGENTEAFF.

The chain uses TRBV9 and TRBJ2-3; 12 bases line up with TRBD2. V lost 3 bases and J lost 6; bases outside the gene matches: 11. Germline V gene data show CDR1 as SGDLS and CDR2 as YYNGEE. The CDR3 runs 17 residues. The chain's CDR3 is CASSGTKLAGGMDTQYF. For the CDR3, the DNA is TGTGCCAGCAGCGGCACCAAACTAGCGGGGGGAATGGATACGCAGTATTTT.

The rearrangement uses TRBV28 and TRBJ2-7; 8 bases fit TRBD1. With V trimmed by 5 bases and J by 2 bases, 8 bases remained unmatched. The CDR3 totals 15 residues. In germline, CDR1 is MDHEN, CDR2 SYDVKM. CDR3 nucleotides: TGTGCCAGCAGTCTGCCGGGACAGGTGACCTACGAGCAGTACGTC. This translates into CASSLPGQVTYEQYV.

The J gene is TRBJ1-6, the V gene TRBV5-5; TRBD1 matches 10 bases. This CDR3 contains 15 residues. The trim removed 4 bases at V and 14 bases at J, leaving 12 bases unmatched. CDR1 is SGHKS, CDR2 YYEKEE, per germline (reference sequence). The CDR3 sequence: CASSLEGQGNWALHF. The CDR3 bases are TGTGCCAGCAGCCTTGAGGGACAGGGGAATTGGGCCCTCCACTTT.